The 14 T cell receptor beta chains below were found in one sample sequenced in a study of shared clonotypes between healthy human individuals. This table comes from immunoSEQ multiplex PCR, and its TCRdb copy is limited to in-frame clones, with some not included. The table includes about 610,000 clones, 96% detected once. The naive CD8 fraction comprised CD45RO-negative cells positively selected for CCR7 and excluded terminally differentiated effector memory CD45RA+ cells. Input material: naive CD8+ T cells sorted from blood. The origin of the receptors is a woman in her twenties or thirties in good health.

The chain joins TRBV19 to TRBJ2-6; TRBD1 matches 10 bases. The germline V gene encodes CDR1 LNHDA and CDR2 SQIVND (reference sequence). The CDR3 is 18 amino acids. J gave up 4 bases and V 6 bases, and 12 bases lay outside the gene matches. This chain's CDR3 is CASSLNRDRGLGANVLTF. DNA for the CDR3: TGTGCCAGTAGCCTAAACCGGGACAGGGGTCTCGGGGCCAACGTCCTGACTTTC. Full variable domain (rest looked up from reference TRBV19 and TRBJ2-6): DGGITQSPKYLFRKEGQNVTLSCEQNLNHDAMYWYRQDPGQGLRLIYYSQIVNDFQKGDIAEGYSVSREKKESFPLTVTSAQKNPTAFYLCASSLNRDRGLGANVLTFGAGSRLTVL.

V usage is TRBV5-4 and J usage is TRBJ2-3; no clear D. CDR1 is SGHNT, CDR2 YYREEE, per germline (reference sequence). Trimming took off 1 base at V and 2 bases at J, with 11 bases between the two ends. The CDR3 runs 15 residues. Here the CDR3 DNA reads TGTGCCAGCAGCTTGAATATCGGCAACACAGATACGCAGTATTTT. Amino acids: CASSLNIGNTDTQYF.

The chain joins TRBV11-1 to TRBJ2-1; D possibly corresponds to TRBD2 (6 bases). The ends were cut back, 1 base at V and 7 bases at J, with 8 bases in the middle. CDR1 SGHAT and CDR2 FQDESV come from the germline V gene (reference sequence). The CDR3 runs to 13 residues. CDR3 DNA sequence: TGTGCCAGCAGCTTAGGGGGGAGGAATGAGCAGTTCTTC. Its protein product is CASSLGGRNEQFF.

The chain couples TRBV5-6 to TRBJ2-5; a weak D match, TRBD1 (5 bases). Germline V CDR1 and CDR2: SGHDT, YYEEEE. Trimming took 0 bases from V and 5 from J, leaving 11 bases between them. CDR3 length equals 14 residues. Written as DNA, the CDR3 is TGTGCCAGCAGCTTGGGACACAGGATGGAGACCCAGTACTTC. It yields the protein CASSLGHRMETQYF.

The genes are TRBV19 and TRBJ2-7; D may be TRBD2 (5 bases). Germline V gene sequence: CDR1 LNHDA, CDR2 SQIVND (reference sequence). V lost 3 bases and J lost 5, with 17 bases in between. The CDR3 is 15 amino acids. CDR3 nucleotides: TGTGCCAGTAGTATTAACGCCGACTATGATGACGAGCAGTACTTC. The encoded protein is CASSINADYDDEQYF.

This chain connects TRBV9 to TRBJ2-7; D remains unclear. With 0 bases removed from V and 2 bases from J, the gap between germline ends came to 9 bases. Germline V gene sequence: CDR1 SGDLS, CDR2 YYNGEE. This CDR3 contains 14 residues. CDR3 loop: CASSVGRLAYEQYF. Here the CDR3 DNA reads TGTGCCAGCAGCGTAGGCAGGCTCGCCTACGAGCAGTACTTC. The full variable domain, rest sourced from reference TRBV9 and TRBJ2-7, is DSGVTQTPKHLITATGQRVTLRCSPRSGDLSVYWYQQSLDQGLQFLIQYYNGEERAKGNILERFSAQQFPDLHSELNLSSLELGDSALYFCASSVGRLAYEQYFGPGTRLTVT.

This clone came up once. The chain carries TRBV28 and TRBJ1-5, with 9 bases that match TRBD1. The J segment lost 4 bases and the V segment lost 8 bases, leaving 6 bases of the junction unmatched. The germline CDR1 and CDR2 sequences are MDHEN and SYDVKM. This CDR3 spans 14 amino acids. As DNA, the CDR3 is TGTGCCAGCCGCGCCGGGACAGGGAATCAGCCCCAGCATTTT. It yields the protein CASRAGTGNQPQHF.

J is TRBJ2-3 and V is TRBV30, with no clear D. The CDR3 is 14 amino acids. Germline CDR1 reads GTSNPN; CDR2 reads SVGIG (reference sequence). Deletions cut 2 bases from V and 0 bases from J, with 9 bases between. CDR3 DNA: TGTGCCTGGAGTAAGGACGGTAGCACAGATACGCAGTATTTT. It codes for CAWSKDGSTDTQYF. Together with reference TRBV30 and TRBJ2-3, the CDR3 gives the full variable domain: SQTIHQWPATLVQPVGSPLSLECTVEGTSNPNLYWYRQAAGRGLQLLFYSVGIGQISSEVPQNLSASRPQDRQFILSSKKLLLSDSGFYLCAWSKDGSTDTQYFGPGTRLTVL.

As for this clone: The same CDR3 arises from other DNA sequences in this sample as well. The CDR3 loop reads CASSPGSGSGTYEQYF. CDR3 DNA sequence: TGTGCCAGCAGTCCCGGGTCCGGTAGCGGGACCTACGAGCAGTACTTC. The chain employs TRBV27 and TRBJ2-7; TRBD2 aligns across 8 bases. The germline gives CDR1 MNHEY, CDR2 SMNVEV (reference sequence). CDR3 length: 16 residues. V shed 5 bases, J shed 2 bases, and the junction held 11 bases outside the gene matches.

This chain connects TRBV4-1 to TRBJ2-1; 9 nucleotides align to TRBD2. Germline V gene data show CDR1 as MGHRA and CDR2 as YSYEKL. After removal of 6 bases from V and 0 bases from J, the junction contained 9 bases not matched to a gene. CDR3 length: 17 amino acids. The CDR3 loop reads CASSQTSGPSSYNEQFF. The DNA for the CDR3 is TGCGCCAGCAGTCAGACTAGCGGCCCGAGCTCCTACAATGAGCAGTTCTTC.

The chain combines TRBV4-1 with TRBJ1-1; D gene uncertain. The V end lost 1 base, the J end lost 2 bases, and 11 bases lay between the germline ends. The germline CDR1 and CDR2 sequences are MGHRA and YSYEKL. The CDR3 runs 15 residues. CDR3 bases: TGCGCCAGCAGCCAAGTGGAGGGTTTCAACACTGAAGCTTTCTTT. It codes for CASSQVEGFNTEAFF.

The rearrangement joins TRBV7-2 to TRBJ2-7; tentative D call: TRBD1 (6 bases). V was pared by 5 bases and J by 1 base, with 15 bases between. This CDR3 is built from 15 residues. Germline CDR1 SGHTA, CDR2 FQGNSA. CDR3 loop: CASSPPPDSSYEQYF. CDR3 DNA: TGTGCCAGCAGCCCACCCCCGGACAGTTCCTACGAGCAGTACTTC.

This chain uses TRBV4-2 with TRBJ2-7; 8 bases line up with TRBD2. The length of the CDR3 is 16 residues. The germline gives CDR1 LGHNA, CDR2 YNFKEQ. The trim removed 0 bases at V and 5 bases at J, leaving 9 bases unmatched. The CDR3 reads CASSQELGSGNHEQYF. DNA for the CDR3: TGTGCCAGCAGCCAAGAACTCGGTAGCGGGAACCACGAGCAGTACTTC.

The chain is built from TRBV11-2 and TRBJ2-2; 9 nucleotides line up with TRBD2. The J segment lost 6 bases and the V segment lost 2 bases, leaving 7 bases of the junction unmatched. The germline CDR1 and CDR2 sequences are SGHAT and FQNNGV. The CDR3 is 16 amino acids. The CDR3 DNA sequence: TGTGCCAGCAGCTTATGGCTAGCGGGAACCTCCGGGGAGCTGTTTTTT. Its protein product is CASSLWLAGTSGELFF.